This record concerns one T cell receptor beta chain sequence. Its antigen is still unknown. Germline loops: CDR1 SGHRS, CDR2 YFSETQ. The CDR3 has 16 residues. V was clipped by 0 bases and J by 5 bases; unmatched bases: 7. The sample is drawn from a study of cytomegalovirus exposure and HLA in healthy donors. Findings and caveats of the study: In an earlier analysis, in several hundred donors, most V segments appeared productive either ~87% or ~30% of the time.

The PCR had 60 Vbeta and 13 Jbeta primers. The table came from immunoSEQ multiplex PCR; TCRdb's copy has only in-frame clones and leaves some out. Of about 140,000 clones listed, about four fifths were seen once; the top ten hold approximately 5.6%. The receptor was isolated from a woman aged 40 to 50 in good health and CMV-seropositive. The chain employs TRBV5-1 and TRBJ1-4, with 7 bases that match TRBD1. Sequencing was carried out using PBMCs. The CDR3 protein is CASSLEGRQGNEKLFF. For the CDR3, the DNA is TGCGCCAGCAGCTTGGAGGGACGACAGGGAAATGAAAAACTGTTTTTT.